This TCR beta chain is drawn from a study of response to subunit inactivated influenza vaccine. The CDR3 spans 14 residues. The germline CDR1 and CDR2 sequences are SGHAT and FQNNGV. The J segment lost 6 bases and the V segment lost 1 base, leaving 4 bases of the junction unmatched. TCRdb processed the RT-PCR reads anew with MiXCR; each CDR3 protein has one entry. The data contain roughly 500,000 distinct CDR3 sequences, less than 30% of them singletons. This clonotype was observed a handful of times. The sample in question was CD4+ T cells sorted from PBMCs, obtained 4 to 6 days after vaccination. The rearrangement links TRBV11-2 to TRBJ2-7; 9 nucleotides line up with TRBD2. This sequence originates from a man aged 45-60 years who received an inactivated influenza vaccine. The CDR3 DNA reads TGTGCCAGCAGCTTAGCGGGACTAGCAGGCGAGCAGTACTTC. It encodes CASSLAGLAGEQYF.